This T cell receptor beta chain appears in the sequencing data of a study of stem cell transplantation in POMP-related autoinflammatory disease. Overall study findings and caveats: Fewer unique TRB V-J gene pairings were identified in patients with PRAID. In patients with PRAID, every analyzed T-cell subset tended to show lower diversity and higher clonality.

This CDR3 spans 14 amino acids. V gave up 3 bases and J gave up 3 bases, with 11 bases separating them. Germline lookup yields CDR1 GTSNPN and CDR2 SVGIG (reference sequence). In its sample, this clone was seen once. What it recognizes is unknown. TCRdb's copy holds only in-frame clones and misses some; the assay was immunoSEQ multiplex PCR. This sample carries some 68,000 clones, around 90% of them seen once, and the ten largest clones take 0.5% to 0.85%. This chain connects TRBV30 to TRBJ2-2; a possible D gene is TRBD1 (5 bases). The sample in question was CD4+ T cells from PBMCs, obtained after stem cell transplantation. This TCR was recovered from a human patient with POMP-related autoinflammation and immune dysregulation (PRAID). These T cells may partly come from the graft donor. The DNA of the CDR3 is TGTGCCTGGAGGGTAGACAGTTACACCGGGGAGCTGTTTTTT. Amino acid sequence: CAWRVDSYTGELFF.